The 30 T cell receptor beta chains in this list originate from one sample, sequenced in a study of control samples from healthy donors and cancer patients. Libraries were prepared by immunoSEQ multiplex PCR; TCRdb keeps only in-frame clonotypes and omits some of them. Of 150,000 or so clones listed, about 95% were seen once; the top ten hold approximately 14%. Sequenced sample: PBMCs. All receptors derive from a man aged 60-69 years with colorectal cancer.

The V and J genes are TRBV9 and TRBJ2-7; 7 positions match TRBD1. Germline V CDR1 and CDR2: SGDLS, YYNGEE. The trim removed 3 bases at V and 2 bases at J, leaving 5 bases unmatched. CDR3 length: 14 residues. CDR3 region: CASSEGAQTYEQYF. The CDR3 DNA is TGTGCCAGCAGCGAGGGGGCGCAAACCTACGAGCAGTACTTC.

In nucleotides, the CDR3 is TGCGCCAGCAGCCAAGATATACTAGCGGGGGATACGCAGTATTTT. Translation: CASSQDILAGDTQYF. The chain recombines TRBV4-3 with TRBJ2-3; 10 bases agree with TRBD2. The CDR3 loop spans 15 amino acids. Germline CDR1 is LGHNA and CDR2 is YSLEER. V lost 0 bases to trimming and J lost 6 bases; unmatched junction nucleotides: 3.

This clone was recorded once. The V call is TRBV10-1, the J call TRBJ2-5; 8 bases align to TRBD1. Losses at the gene ends were 3 bases for V and 5 bases for J; bases not matched to a gene: 5. This CDR3 is built from 14 residues. The germline gives CDR1 WNHNN, CDR2 SYGVQD (reference sequence). This chain's CDR3 is CASSDGRGPETQYF. The DNA for the CDR3 is TGCGCCAGCAGTGATGGCAGGGGGCCGGAGACCCAGTACTTC.

The chain joins TRBV2 to TRBJ1-5; D is undetermined. With 6 bases removed from V and 9 bases from J, the gap between germline ends came to 15 bases. This CDR3 contains 13 residues. Germline lookup yields CDR1 SNHLY and CDR2 FYNNEI. The CDR3: CASRDEPIGPQHF. The CDR3 region has the DNA TGTGCCAGCAGGGATGAACCCATAGGGCCCCAGCATTTT. Variable domain in full (rest from reference TRBV2 and TRBJ1-5): EPEVTQTPSHQVTQMGQEVILRCVPISNHLYFYWYRQILGQKVEFLVSFYNNEISEKSEIFDDQFSVERPDGSNFTLKIRSTKLEDSAMYFCASRDEPIGPQHFGDGTRLSIL.

The chain has TRBV2 and TRBJ1-5; D gene ambiguous. CDR1 and CDR2 from the germline V gene are SNHLY and FYNNEI. Trimming took off 4 bases at V and 2 bases at J, with 12 bases between the two ends. The CDR3 runs to 15 residues. The CDR3 region is CASSGDSAGNQPQHF. In DNA, the CDR3 is TGTGCCAGCAGTGGAGACTCAGCGGGCAATCAGCCCCAGCATTTT. Together with reference TRBV2 and TRBJ1-5, the CDR3 gives the full variable domain: EPEVTQTPSHQVTQMGQEVILRCVPISNHLYFYWYRQILGQKVEFLVSFYNNEISEKSEIFDDQFSVERPDGSNFTLKIRSTKLEDSAMYFCASSGDSAGNQPQHFGDGTRLSIL.

This chain connects TRBV9 to TRBJ1-2; perhaps TRBD1 as D (6 bases). Per the germline V gene, CDR1 is SGDLS and CDR2 is YYNGEE. The V gene lost 0 bases and the J gene lost 6 bases, with 9 bases spanning the gap. CDR3 length equals 13 residues. The CDR3 loop is CASSVVPGDGYTF. CDR3 DNA: TGTGCCAGCAGCGTAGTTCCAGGGGATGGCTACACCTTC.

V and J are TRBV2 and TRBJ2-2; a weak D match, TRBD2 (6 bases). Germline lookup yields CDR1 SNHLY and CDR2 FYNNEI. V was trimmed by 6 bases and J by 6 bases, leaving 20 bases between them. CDR3 length equals 16 residues. The CDR3 protein is CASRAAPGTPPGELFF. DNA of the CDR3: TGTGCCAGCAGGGCTGCCCCCGGGACTCCTCCCGGGGAGCTGTTTTTT.

The chain recombines TRBV11-3 with TRBJ2-3, with D perhaps matching TRBD1 (5 bases). The CDR3 has 15 residues. Germline CDR1 reads SGHNT; CDR2 reads YENEEA. Trimming took off 4 bases at V and 4 bases at J, with 15 bases between the two ends. The CDR3 region is CASSWGKQLPDTQYF. The CDR3 coding sequence is TGTGCCAGCAGCTGGGGCAAGCAACTTCCAGATACGCAGTATTTT.

J is TRBJ2-7 and V is TRBV12-3 or TRBV12-4; maybe TRBD1 (5 bases). The CDR3 has 12 amino acids. Between the trimmed V and J ends, which lost 5 bases and 4 bases, there was a span of 9 bases. CDR3 in DNA: TGTGCCAGCAGTGCGGACACATACGAGCAGTACTTC. Its translation is CASSADTYEQYF.

This CDR3 reads CASSATGGIGYGYTF. As DNA, the CDR3 is TGTGCCAGCAGCGCTACAGGGGGCATCGGCTATGGCTACACCTTC. J is TRBJ1-2 and V is TRBV7-2; TRBD1 aligns across 9 bases. Germline V gives CDR1 SGHTA, CDR2 FQGNSA. With V trimmed by 5 bases and J by 4 bases, 8 bases remained unmatched. This CDR3 is 15 amino acids long.

The V and J genes are TRBV6-5 and TRBJ1-1; maybe TRBD1 (6 bases). V was cut by 6 bases and J by 1 base, with 15 bases left in between. Germline V CDR1 and CDR2: MNHEY, SVGAGI. CDR3 length: 15 residues. The CDR3 DNA follows: TGTGCCAGCAGACAACTCCCGGGACAGAACACTGAAGCTTTCTTT. Residues: CASRQLPGQNTEAFF.

This chain joins TRBV2 and TRBJ1-6; 7 nucleotides line up with TRBD1. The CDR3 extends over 13 amino acids. CDR1 and CDR2 from the germline V gene are SNHLY and FYNNEI. V gave up 4 bases and J gave up 10 bases; unmatched junction bases: 4. The CDR3 nucleotides read TGTGCCAGCAGTGGACAGGGAGGATCACCCCTCCACTTT. It specifies CASSGQGGSPLHF.

The chain couples TRBV27 to TRBJ2-7; D possibly corresponds to TRBD2 (6 bases). The V gene lost 5 bases and the J gene lost 7 bases, with 18 bases spanning the gap. This CDR3 has 14 amino acids. CDR1 MNHEY and CDR2 SMNVEV come from the germline V gene (reference sequence). CDR3: CASSRPGTGGEQYF. The DNA of the CDR3 is TGTGCCAGCAGTCGCCCCGGCACAGGAGGGGAGCAGTACTTC.

The chain carries TRBV7-2 and TRBJ1-1; 7 nucleotides line up with TRBD1. This CDR3 spans 16 amino acids. Germline-derived CDR1 and CDR2 are SGHTA and FQGNSA. V lost 0 bases to trimming and J lost 4 bases; unmatched junction nucleotides: 8. The CDR3 nucleotides are TGTGCCAGCAGCTTAGCGACAGGGAGGTACATCACTGAAGCTTTCTTT. Translating gives CASSLATGRYITEAFF.

This clone was detected once. J is TRBJ1-3 and V is TRBV7-9, with D tentatively TRBD1 (5 bases). This CDR3 contains 15 residues. The germline V gene encodes CDR1 SEHNR and CDR2 FQNEAQ (reference sequence). V was pared by 2 bases and J by 8 bases, with 16 bases between. The CDR3 region has the DNA TGTGCCAGCAGCTTAACGGCACAGGTGGCGGACACCATATATTTT. It encodes CASSLTAQVADTIYF.

This clone was counted a single time. The genes are TRBV2 and TRBJ1-1; D is possibly TRBD1 (5 bases). Trimming left V 4 bases short and J 1 base short, with 7 bases between. The CDR3 sequence is 13 residues long. Germline CDR1 is SNHLY and CDR2 is FYNNEI. CDR3 amino acids: CASSVTANTEAFF. CDR3 DNA: TGTGCCAGCAGTGTGACAGCGAACACTGAAGCTTTCTTT.

The V call is TRBV10-2, the J call TRBJ2-3; a weak D match, TRBD1 (5 bases). The CDR3 totals 14 residues. Germline V CDR1 and CDR2: WSHSY, SAAADI. Trimming took off 10 bases at V and 0 bases at J, with 14 bases between the two ends. Here the CDR3 reads CATSTGASTDTQYF. Here the CDR3 DNA reads TGCGCCACTTCGACTGGGGCTAGCACAGATACGCAGTATTTT.

This rearrangement joins TRBV3-1 (or the pseudogene TRBV3-2) to TRBJ2-5; D gene unclear. CDR3 size: 13 residues. Germline CDR1 LGHDT, CDR2 YNNKEL (reference sequence). V gave up 1 base and J gave up 5 bases, with 8 bases separating them. The CDR3 sequence is CASSQASRETQYF. CDR3 in DNA: TGTGCCAGCAGCCAAGCCTCGCGGGAGACCCAGTACTTC.

The chain links TRBV5-4 to TRBJ1-2; a possible D gene is TRBD1 (6 bases). Trimming left V 0 bases short and J 3 bases short, with 9 bases between. The CDR3 is 14 amino acids. CDR1 and CDR2 from the germline V gene are SGHNT and YYREEE (reference sequence). The CDR3 spells CASSLEGGDYGYTF. The CDR3 DNA is TGTGCCAGCAGCTTGGAAGGGGGTGACTATGGCTACACCTTC.

V is TRBV15 and J is TRBJ2-6; D perhaps matches TRBD1 (5 bases). CDR3 length equals 15 residues. The ends were cut back, 2 bases at V and 2 bases at J, with 7 bases in the middle. CDR1 is LNHNV and CDR2 is YYDKDF in the germline V gene (reference sequence). CDR3 bases: TGTGCCACCAGCAGACAGGGTGCTGGGGCCAACGTCCTGACTTTC. Protein: CATSRQGAGANVLTF.

The rearrangement links TRBV4-3 to TRBJ2-1; D may be TRBD1 or TRBD2 (5 bases each). CDR1 is LGHNA, CDR2 YSLEER, per germline. The CDR3 consists of 14 residues. V was cut by 1 base and J by 9 bases, with 13 bases left in between. The CDR3 is CASSQVGDAPEQFF. Here the CDR3 DNA reads TGCGCCAGCAGCCAAGTTGGGGACGCTCCTGAGCAGTTCTTC.

In DNA, the CDR3 is TGTGCCAGCAGCCAAGGTCTAGCGGCGACCGGGGAGCTGTTTTTT. It codes for CASSQGLAATGELFF. The chain has TRBV3-1 (or the pseudogene TRBV3-2) and TRBJ2-2; TRBD2 aligns across 7 bases. The CDR3 has 15 residues. CDR1 and CDR2 (germline): LGHDT, YNNKEL (reference sequence). The V and J ends lost 1 base and 5 bases, in that order; junction bases with no gene match: 4.

The chain links TRBV7-2 to TRBJ2-7; D ambiguous. The germline V and J ends were trimmed by 4 bases and 2 bases, with 12 bases remaining between them. Per the germline V gene, CDR1 is SGHTA and CDR2 is FQGNSA. The CDR3 runs to 14 residues. CDR3 loop: CASSSHMAPYEQYF. The DNA for the CDR3 is TGTGCCAGCAGCTCCCACATGGCACCCTACGAGCAGTACTTC.

The chain employs TRBV5-1 and TRBJ1-2; D remains unclear. Germline V gene lookup returns CDR1 SGHRS and CDR2 YFSETQ. V was trimmed by 0 bases and J by 7 bases, leaving 16 bases between them. The CDR3 extends over 15 amino acids. CDR3 sequence: CASSLEGQAKPGYTF. CDR3 bases: TGCGCCAGCAGCTTGGAAGGGCAGGCTAAACCTGGCTACACCTTC.

V and J are TRBV10-3 and TRBJ1-1; D is ambiguous. Trimming cost V 4 bases and J 3 bases, with 6 bases left between them. Germline V lookup: CDR1 ENHRY, CDR2 SYGVKD. The CDR3 is made up of 12 amino acids. CDR3: CAISAMDTEAFF. CDR3 in DNA: TGTGCCATCAGTGCTATGGACACTGAAGCTTTCTTT.

J is TRBJ1-1 and V is TRBV19; 7 bases agree with TRBD1. The CDR3 covers 15 residues. Looked up from germline, CDR1 is LNHDA and CDR2 is SQIVND (reference sequence). Trimming took 5 bases from V and 0 from J; bases not matched to a gene: 6. The CDR3 DNA reads TGTGCCAGTAGTTTGACAGGGCCCCTGAACACTGAAGCTTTCTTT. This sequence encodes CASSLTGPLNTEAFF.

The rearrangement joins TRBV5-4 to TRBJ2-5; TRBD1 matches 8 bases. This CDR3 is built from 15 residues. V dropped 2 bases and J dropped 5; count of bases not matched to a gene: 8. Germline V lookup: CDR1 SGHNT, CDR2 YYREEE (reference sequence). DNA for the CDR3: TGTGCCAGCAGCTTACCGGGACAGGAGGGGGAGACCCAGTACTTC. This gives the protein CASSLPGQEGETQYF.

This clone was observed once. This chain uses TRBV20-1 with TRBJ1-2; TRBD1 is a possible D gene (5 bases). The germline V gene encodes CDR1 DFQATT and CDR2 SNEGSKA (reference sequence). The V gene lost 7 bases and the J gene lost 2 bases, with 8 bases spanning the gap. CDR3 length: 11 residues. The CDR3 spells CSGDPNYGYTF. Written as DNA, the CDR3 is TGCAGTGGGGACCCCAACTATGGCTACACCTTC.

This chain connects TRBV3-1 (or the pseudogene TRBV3-2) to TRBJ2-5; 13 bases are shared with TRBD2. Germline CDR1 and CDR2: LGHDT and YNNKEL (reference sequence). The ends lost 4 bases at V and 5 bases at J; junction bases unmatched: 4. The length of the CDR3 is 15 residues. This CDR3 is CASSRGLAGDETQYF. As DNA, the CDR3 is TGTGCCAGCAGCCGTGGACTAGCGGGGGACGAGACCCAGTACTTC.

The chain combines TRBV6-5 with TRBJ1-1, with D uncertain. V was cut by 7 bases and J by 2 bases, with 11 bases left in between. Germline lookup yields CDR1 MNHEY and CDR2 SVGAGI. This CDR3 is built from 13 residues. CDR3 bases: TGTGCCAGCATTCCGGGGATTAACACTGAAGCTTTCTTT. Amino acid sequence: CASIPGINTEAFF.